These T cell receptor beta chains were read from a single sample in a study of cytomegalovirus exposure and HLA in healthy donors. Here immunoSEQ multiplex PCR was the method, and the copy in TCRdb shows in-frame clones only, minus some. The data show fewer than 200,000 clones, roughly 80% seen once. Sequencing was done on a sample of PBMCs. Receptors were obtained from a woman between 18 and 29 years old in good health and CMV-seronegative. The CDR3 runs from the conserved cysteine through the conserved F or W. The order of the fields is clone size, D gene, J gene, V gene, CDR3 protein, CDR3 DNA. D genes are given only for firm matches. Size is stated for part of the rows, as once, few or many counts, or as a class when the clone is expanded.

>.|TRBD2|TRBJ2-3|TRBV6-5
CASSYVGREGTDTQYF
TGTGCCAGCAGTTACGTAGGACGGGAGGGCACAGATACGCAGTATTTT
>.|TRBD1|TRBJ1-3|TRBV19
CASTWDRGGNTIYF
TGTGCCAGTACTTGGGACAGGGGCGGAAACACCATATATTTT
>.|TRBD1|TRBJ2-5|TRBV5-4
CASSQTGAGIQETQYF
TGTGCCAGCAGCCAGACAGGGGCAGGGATTCAAGAGACCCAGTACTTC
>.|TRBD1|TRBJ1-3|TRBV11-3
CASSPPTGRGNTIYF
TGTGCCAGCAGCCCTCCGACAGGGCGCGGAAACACCATATATTTT
>.|.|TRBJ1-4|TRBV7-9
CASSLELDRGGEKLFF
TGTGCCAGCAGCTTAGAGCTGGACCGCGGAGGTGAAAAACTGTTTTTT
>.|TRBD1|TRBJ1-3|TRBV6-5
CASSRTGGNTIYF
TGTGCCAGCAGCCGGACAGGGGGAAACACCATATATTTT
>.|.|TRBJ2-1|TRBV11-2
CASSWGTRDGSTEQFF
TGTGCCAGCAGCTGGGGGACGCGGGACGGCTCCACTGAGCAGTTCTTC
>.|TRBD2|TRBJ2-1|TRBV5-6
CASSWGTSGRIPFNEQFF
TGTGCCAGCAGCTGGGGGACTAGCGGGAGGATCCCCTTCAATGAGCAGTTCTTC
>.|TRBD1|TRBJ2-1|TRBV19
CASTRITSRGPNEQFF
TGTGCCAGTACTCGGATTACTTCTAGGGGGCCCAATGAGCAGTTCTTC
>once|.|TRBJ2-1|TRBV6-5
CASSYGAGAGYNEQFF
TGTGCCAGCAGTTACGGAGCTGGTGCGGGGTACAATGAGCAGTTCTTC
>once|.|TRBJ1-2|TRBV9
CASSVVENYGYTF
TGTGCCAGCAGCGTAGTTGAGAACTATGGCTACACCTTC
>.|.|TRBJ1-4|TRBV6-6
CATSTRGPNEKLFF
TGTGCCACTTCAACCAGGGGCCCTAATGAAAAACTGTTTTTT
>few|.|TRBJ2-3|TRBV28
CASSPPRVAASTDTQYF
TGTGCCAGCAGTCCACCCCGGGTAGCGGCTAGCACAGATACGCAGTATTTT
>.|TRBD2|TRBJ2-7|TRBV4-1
CASSPDIGTSVLYF
TGCGCCAGCAGCCCGGATATCGGGACTAGCGTTCTGTACTTC
>.|TRBD2|TRBJ2-1|TRBV5-1
CASSTTSGYNEQFF
TGCGCCAGCAGCACAACTAGCGGCTACAATGAGCAGTTCTTC
>.|.|TRBJ2-7|TRBV27
CASSHHGQTYEQYF
TGTGCCAGCAGTCACCATGGACAGACCTACGAGCAGTACTTC
>few|TRBD1|TRBJ2-5|TRBV5-1
CASSTRDSSETQYF
TGCGCCAGCAGCACCCGGGACAGTTCGGAGACCCAGTACTTC
>.|.|TRBJ2-2|TRBV6-5
CASSYFSSTGELFF
TGTGCCAGCAGTTATTTTTCTTCCACCGGGGAGCTGTTTTTT
>.|TRBD2|TRBJ2-5|TRBV27
CASSFGRETRETQYF
TGTGCCAGCAGTTTTGGGCGGGAGACCCGCGAGACCCAGTACTTC
>.|.|TRBJ1-5|TRBV27
CASSMVRERTQPQHF
TGTGCCAGCAGCATGGTGAGGGAGCGTACTCAGCCCCAGCATTTT
>.|TRBD1|TRBJ2-1|TRBV4-3
CASSQDQGTGIYNEQFF
TGCGCCAGCAGCCAAGATCAGGGGACAGGGATCTACAATGAGCAGTTCTTC
>.|TRBD1|TRBJ1-2|TRBV29-1
CSAHRGSSYGYTF
TGCAGCGCCCACAGGGGATCAAGCTATGGCTACACCTTC
>once|.|TRBJ2-7|TRBV19
CASSISIGSSYEQYF
TGTGCCAGTAGTATTTCGATTGGGAGCTCCTACGAGCAGTACTTC
>.|TRBD1|TRBJ1-2|TRBV2
CASRARQGNYGYTF
TGTGCCAGCAGGGCCCGACAGGGAAACTATGGCTACACCTTC
>.|.|TRBJ1-1|TRBV6-5
CASSGAGGVDTEAFF
TGTGCCAGCAGTGGGGCGGGGGGAGTGGACACTGAAGCTTTCTTT
>.|.|TRBJ2-5|TRBV27
CASSFRVSEETQYF
TGTGCCAGCAGTTTCAGGGTATCGGAAGAGACCCAGTACTTC
>few|.|TRBJ1-4|TRBV5-4
CASSLPQGKGKLFF
TGTGCCAGCAGCTTGCCACAGGGAAAGGGAAAACTGTTTTTT
>.|.|TRBJ2-5|TRBV5-4
CASSLVGEETQYF
TGTGCCAGCAGCTTGGTAGGAGAAGAGACCCAGTACTTC
>once|TRBD1|TRBJ1-4|TRBV11-2
CASSSPTGGDEKLFF
TGTGCCAGCAGCTCCCCGACAGGGGGGGATGAAAAACTGTTTTTT
>.|.|TRBJ1-1|TRBV19
CASSPRRTMNTEAFF
TGTGCCAGTAGCCCAAGGCGGACAATGAACACTGAAGCTTTCTTT
>few|.|TRBJ2-1|TRBV5-6
CASSLDRVETSYNEQFF
TGTGCCAGCAGCTTGGATCGGGTCGAGACCTCCTACAATGAGCAGTTCTTC
>.|.|TRBJ1-1|TRBV28
CASSSSPYTEAFF
TGTGCCAGCAGCTCCTCCCCCTACACTGAAGCTTTCTTT
>.|TRBD2|TRBJ2-5|TRBV10-1
CASSAAGGHQETQYF
TGCGCCAGCAGTGCTGCGGGAGGGCACCAAGAGACCCAGTACTTC
>.|TRBD2|TRBJ2-1|TRBV14
CASSQDATSGVYNEQFF
TGTGCCAGCAGCCAAGACGCTACTAGCGGGGTTTACAATGAGCAGTTCTTC
>.|.|TRBJ1-4|TRBV5-1
CASSLAGAGGKLFF
TGCGCCAGCAGCTTGGCAGGGGCGGGGGGAAAACTGTTTTTT
>.|TRBD1|TRBJ2-7|TRBV29-1
CSVRDSRTYEQYF
TGCAGCGTTCGGGACAGTAGAACCTACGAGCAGTACTTC
>once|.|TRBJ2-7|TRBV7-9
CASRREDYEQYF
TGTGCCAGCAGGCGGGAAGACTACGAGCAGTACTTC
>.|TRBD2|TRBJ2-1|TRBV7-9
CASSLSSGSVNEQFF
TGTGCCAGCAGCTTATCGAGCGGGAGTGTGAATGAGCAGTTCTTC
>.|.|TRBJ1-2|TRBV9
CASSVVGGLDGYTF
TGTGCCAGCAGCGTAGTCGGGGGACTAGATGGCTACACCTTC
>.|.|TRBJ1-1|TRBV28
CASSSRESFF
TGTGCCAGCAGTTCCCGGGAGTCTTTCTTT
>few|TRBD1|TRBJ2-7|TRBV7-9
CASSSPGQGVGEQYF
TGTGCCAGCAGCTCCCCGGGACAGGGGGTGGGCGAGCAGTACTTC
>.|TRBD2|TRBJ2-5|TRBV5-1
CASSSPTGGSFGFWETQYF
TGCGCCAGCAGCTCACCGACTGGCGGGAGCTTTGGATTTTGGGAGACCCAGTACTTC
>once|TRBD1|TRBJ1-1|TRBV7-2
CASRFRQGNTEAFF
TGTGCCAGCAGGTTCAGACAGGGGAACACTGAAGCTTTCTTT
>.|.|TRBJ1-1|TRBV4-3
CASSQEARSNTEAFF
TGCGCCAGCAGCCAAGAAGCCCGGTCGAACACTGAAGCTTTCTTT
>.|TRBD1|TRBJ1-2|TRBV6-1
CASRSGQPTYGYTF
TGTGCCAGCAGATCGGGACAGCCAACCTATGGCTACACCTTC
>.|TRBD1|TRBJ1-1|TRBV6-1
CASSLTGVGNTEAFF
TGTGCCAGCAGTTTAACAGGGGTGGGGAACACTGAAGCTTTCTTT
>.|.|TRBJ2-1|TRBV19
CASSVPQGFVGDEQFF
TGTGCCAGTAGTGTACCGCAGGGGTTCGTCGGGGATGAGCAGTTCTTC
>few|.|TRBJ1-5|TRBV5-6
CASSFRGREQPQHF
TGTGCCAGCAGTTTCAGGGGACGCGAACAGCCCCAGCATTTT
>.|.|TRBJ1-1|TRBV2
CASSEVSAGAGIEAFF
TGTGCCAGCAGTGAAGTATCGGCAGGGGCGGGCATTGAAGCTTTCTTT
>.|.|TRBJ2-7|TRBV5-1
CASSLDTGGYEQYF
TGCGCCAGCAGCTTGGACACCGGAGGATACGAGCAGTACTTC
>once|.|TRBJ2-3|TRBV4-3
CASSQEGSVSTDTQYF
TGCGCCAGCAGCCAAGAGGGTAGCGTAAGCACAGATACGCAGTATTTT
>.|TRBD1|TRBJ2-1|TRBV4-1
CASSQGRLGGTGNNEQFF
TGCGCCAGCAGCCAAGGGAGACTGGGCGGGACAGGCAACAATGAGCAGTTCTTC
>.|.|TRBJ2-5|TRBV6-6
CASSYREETQYF
TGTGCCAGCAGTTACCGGGAAGAGACCCAGTACTTC
>.|.|TRBJ2-7|TRBV27
CASRQESGIPYEQYF
TGTGCCAGCAGACAGGAGTCAGGGATCCCCTACGAGCAGTACTTC
>.|TRBD1|TRBJ2-7|TRBV29-1
CSVDGTGGYEQYF
TGCAGCGTTGACGGGACAGGGGGCTACGAGCAGTACTTC
>.|TRBD1|TRBJ2-1|TRBV5-6
CASSLLKGTGDEQFF
TGTGCCAGCAGCCTTCTAAAGGGGACAGGGGATGAGCAGTTCTTC
>.|TRBD1|TRBJ1-1|TRBV18
CASDRGPNTEAFF
TGTGCCAGCGACAGGGGCCCGAACACTGAAGCTTTCTTT
>once|TRBD1|TRBJ1-3|TRBV14
CASSATRGPGNTIYF
TGTGCCAGCAGCGCGACCAGGGGGCCTGGAAACACCATATATTTT
>once|TRBD2|TRBJ2-1|TRBV18
CASSGTSGINEQFF
TGTGCCAGCTCAGGGACTAGCGGTATCAATGAGCAGTTCTTC